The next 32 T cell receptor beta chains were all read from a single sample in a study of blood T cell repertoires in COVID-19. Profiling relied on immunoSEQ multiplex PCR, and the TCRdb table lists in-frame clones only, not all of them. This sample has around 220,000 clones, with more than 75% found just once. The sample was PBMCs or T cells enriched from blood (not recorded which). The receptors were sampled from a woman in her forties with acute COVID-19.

The CDR3 bases are TGTGCCAGCAGCCCGGACAGGGGGCAAGCTTTCTTT. Its translation: CASSPDRGQAFF. The chain joins TRBV7-8 to TRBJ1-1; 11 bases fit TRBD1. The CDR3 has 12 residues. With V trimmed by 5 bases and J by 9 bases, 2 bases remained unmatched. Germline V gives CDR1 SGHVS, CDR2 FQNEAQ.

CDR3 bases: TGTGCCAGTAGTCCTCTTCACAGCGGAGCCGACAATGAGCAGTTCTTC. Protein: CASSPLHSGADNEQFF. The chain is built from TRBV19 and TRBJ2-1; the D gene is possibly TRBD2 (5 bases). The CDR3 contains 16 residues. The germline CDR1 and CDR2 sequences are LNHDA and SQIVND (reference sequence). The ends were cut back, 5 bases at V and 5 bases at J, with 19 bases in the middle.

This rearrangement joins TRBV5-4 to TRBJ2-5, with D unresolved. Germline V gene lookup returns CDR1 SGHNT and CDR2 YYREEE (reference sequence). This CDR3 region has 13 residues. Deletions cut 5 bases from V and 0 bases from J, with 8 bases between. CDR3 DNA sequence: TGTGCCAGCAGTCTCGGGTACCAAGAGACCCAGTACTTC. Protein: CASSLGYQETQYF.

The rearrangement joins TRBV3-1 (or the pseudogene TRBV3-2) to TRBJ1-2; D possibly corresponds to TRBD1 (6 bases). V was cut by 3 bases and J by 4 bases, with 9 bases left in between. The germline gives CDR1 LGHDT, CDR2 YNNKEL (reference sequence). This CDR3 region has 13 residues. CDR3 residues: CASSQGAGYGYTF. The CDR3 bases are TGTGCCAGCAGCCAGGGGGCAGGCTATGGCTACACCTTC.

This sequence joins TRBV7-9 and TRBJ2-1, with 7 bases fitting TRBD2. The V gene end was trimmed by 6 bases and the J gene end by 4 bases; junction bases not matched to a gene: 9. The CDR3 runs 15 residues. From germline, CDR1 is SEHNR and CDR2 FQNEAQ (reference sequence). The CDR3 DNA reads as TGTGCCAGCAGTTTGGGGAGGGCAAGGTACAATGAGCAGTTCTTC. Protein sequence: CASSLGRARYNEQFF.

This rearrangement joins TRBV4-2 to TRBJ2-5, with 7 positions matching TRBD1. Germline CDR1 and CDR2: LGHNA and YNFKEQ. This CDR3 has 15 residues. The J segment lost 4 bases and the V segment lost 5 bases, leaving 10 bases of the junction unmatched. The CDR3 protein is CASSSHDRAGETQYF. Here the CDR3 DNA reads TGTGCCAGCAGCTCACACGACAGGGCCGGAGAGACCCAGTACTTC.

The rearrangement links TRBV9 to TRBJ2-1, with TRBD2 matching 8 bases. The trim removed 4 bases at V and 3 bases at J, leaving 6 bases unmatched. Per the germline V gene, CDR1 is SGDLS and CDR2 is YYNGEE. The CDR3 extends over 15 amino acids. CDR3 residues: CASSPAGTSYNEQFF. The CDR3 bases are TGTGCCAGCAGCCCCGCCGGGACTAGCTACAATGAGCAGTTCTTC.

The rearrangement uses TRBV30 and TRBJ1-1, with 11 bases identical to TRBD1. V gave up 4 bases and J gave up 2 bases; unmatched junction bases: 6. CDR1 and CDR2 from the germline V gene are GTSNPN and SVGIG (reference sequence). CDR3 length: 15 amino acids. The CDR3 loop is CAWTQGTGGNTEAFF. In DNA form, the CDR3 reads TGTGCCTGGACCCAAGGGACAGGGGGTAACACTGAAGCTTTCTTT.

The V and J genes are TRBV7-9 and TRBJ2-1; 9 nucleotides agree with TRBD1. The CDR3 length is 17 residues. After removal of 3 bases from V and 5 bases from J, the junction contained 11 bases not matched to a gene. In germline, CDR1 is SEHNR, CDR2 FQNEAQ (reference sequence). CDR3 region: CASSLHRGRPQDNEQFF. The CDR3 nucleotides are TGTGCCAGCAGCTTGCACAGGGGGCGGCCCCAGGACAATGAGCAGTTCTTC. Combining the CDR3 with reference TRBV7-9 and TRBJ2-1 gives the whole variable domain DTGVSQNPRHKITKRGQNVTFRCDPISEHNRLYWYRQTLGQGPEFLTYFQNEAQLEKSRLLSDRFSAERPKGSFSTLEIQRTEQGDSAMYLCASSLHRGRPQDNEQFFGPGTRLTVL.

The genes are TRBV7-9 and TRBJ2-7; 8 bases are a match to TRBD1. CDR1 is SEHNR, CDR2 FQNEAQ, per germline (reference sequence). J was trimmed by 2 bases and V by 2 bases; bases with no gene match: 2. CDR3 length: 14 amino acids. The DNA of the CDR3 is TGTGCCAGCAGCTTAATACAGGGGGCCTACGAGCAGTACTTC. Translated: CASSLIQGAYEQYF.

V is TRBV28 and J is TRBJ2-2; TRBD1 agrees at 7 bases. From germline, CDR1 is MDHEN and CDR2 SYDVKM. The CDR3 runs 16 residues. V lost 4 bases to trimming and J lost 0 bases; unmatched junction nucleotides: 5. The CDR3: CASSSPGQTNTGELFF. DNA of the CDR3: TGTGCCAGCAGTTCACCGGGACAGACGAACACCGGGGAGCTGTTTTTT. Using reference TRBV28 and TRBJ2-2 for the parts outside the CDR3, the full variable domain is DVKVTQSSRYLVKRTGEKVFLECVQDMDHENMFWYRQDPGLGLRLIYFSYDVKMKEKGDIPEGYSVSREKKERFSLILESASTNQTSMYLCASSSPGQTNTGELFFGEGSRLTVL.

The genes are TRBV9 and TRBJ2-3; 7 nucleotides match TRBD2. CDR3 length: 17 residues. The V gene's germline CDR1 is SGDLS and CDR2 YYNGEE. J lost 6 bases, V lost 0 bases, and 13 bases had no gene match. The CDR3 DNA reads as TGTGCCAGCAGCGTAGACCCGGGGGGAGCCGTGCGGGATACGCAGTATTTT. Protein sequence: CASSVDPGGAVRDTQYF.

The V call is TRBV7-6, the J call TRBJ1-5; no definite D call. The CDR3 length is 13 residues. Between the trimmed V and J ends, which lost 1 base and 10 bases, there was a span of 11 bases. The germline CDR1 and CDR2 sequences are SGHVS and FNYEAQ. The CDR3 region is CASSLDLRGPQHF. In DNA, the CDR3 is TGTGCCAGCAGCTTAGACTTACGTGGTCCCCAGCATTTT.

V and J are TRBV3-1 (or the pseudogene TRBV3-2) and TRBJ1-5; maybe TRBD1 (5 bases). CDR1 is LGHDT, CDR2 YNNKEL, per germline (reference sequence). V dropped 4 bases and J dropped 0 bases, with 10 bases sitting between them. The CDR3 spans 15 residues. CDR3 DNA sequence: TGTGCCAGCAGCCCCATCAGGGATAGCAATCAGCCCCAGCATTTT. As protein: CASSPIRDSNQPQHF.

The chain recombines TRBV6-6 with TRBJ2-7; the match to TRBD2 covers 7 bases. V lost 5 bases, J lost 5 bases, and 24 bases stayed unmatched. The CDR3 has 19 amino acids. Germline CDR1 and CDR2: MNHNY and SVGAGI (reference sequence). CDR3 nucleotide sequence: TGTGCCAGCAGTCCTGGGGTCCAAATGGTGGGGGGGACCATGGACGAGCAGTACTTC. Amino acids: CASSPGVQMVGGTMDEQYF.

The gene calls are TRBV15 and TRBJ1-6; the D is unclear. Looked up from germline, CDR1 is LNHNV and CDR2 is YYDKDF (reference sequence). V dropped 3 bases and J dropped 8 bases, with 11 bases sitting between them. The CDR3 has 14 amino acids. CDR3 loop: CATSRGRRDSPLHF. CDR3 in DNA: TGTGCCACCAGCAGGGGGAGACGGGATTCACCCCTCCACTTT.

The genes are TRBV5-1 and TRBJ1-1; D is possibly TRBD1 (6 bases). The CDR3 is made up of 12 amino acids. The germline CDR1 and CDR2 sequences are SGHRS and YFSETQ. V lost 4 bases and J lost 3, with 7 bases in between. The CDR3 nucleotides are TGCGCCAGCAGCCGGACAGACACTGAAGCTTTCTTT. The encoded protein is CASSRTDTEAFF. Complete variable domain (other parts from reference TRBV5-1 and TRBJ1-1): KAGVTQTPRYLIKTRGQQVTLSCSPISGHRSVSWYQQTPGQGLQFLFEYFSETQRNKGNFPGRFSGRQFSNSRSEMNVSTLELGDSALYLCASSRTDTEAFFGQGTRLTVV.

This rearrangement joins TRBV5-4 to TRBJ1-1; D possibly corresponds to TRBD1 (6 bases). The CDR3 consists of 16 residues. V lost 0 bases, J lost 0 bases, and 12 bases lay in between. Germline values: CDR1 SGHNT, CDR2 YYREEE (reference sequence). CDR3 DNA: TGTGCCAGCAGCTTGGGTTCAGGGGCCATGAACACTGAAGCTTTCTTT. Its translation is CASSLGSGAMNTEAFF.

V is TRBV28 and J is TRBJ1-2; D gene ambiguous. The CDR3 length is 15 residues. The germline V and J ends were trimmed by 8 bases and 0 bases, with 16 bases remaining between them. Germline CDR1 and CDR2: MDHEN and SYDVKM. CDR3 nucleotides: TGTGCCAGCGCTCTGGAGGGAGTCGCTAACTATGGCTACACCTTC. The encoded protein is CASALEGVANYGYTF.

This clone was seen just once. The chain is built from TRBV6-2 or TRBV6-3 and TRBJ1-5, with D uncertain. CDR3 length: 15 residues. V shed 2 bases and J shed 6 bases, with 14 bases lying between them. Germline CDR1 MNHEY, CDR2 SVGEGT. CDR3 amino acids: CASSYTPGRLQPQHF. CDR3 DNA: TGTGCCAGCAGTTACACCCCCGGGAGGCTTCAGCCCCAGCATTTT.

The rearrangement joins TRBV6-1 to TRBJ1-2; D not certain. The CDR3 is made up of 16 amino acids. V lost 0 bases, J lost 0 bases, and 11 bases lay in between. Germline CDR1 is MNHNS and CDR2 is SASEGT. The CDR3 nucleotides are TGTGCCAGCAGTGAAGCGCTTCGGGGAGCTAACTATGGCTACACCTTC. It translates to CASSEALRGANYGYTF.

The CDR3 region has the DNA TGTGCCAGCAGCACTATGGGGGGAGCGGGACTTTACTACGAGCAGTACTTC. Translated, it gives CASSTMGGAGLYYEQYF. The chain uses TRBV7-2 and TRBJ2-7; 7 positions match TRBD2. The germline V gene encodes CDR1 SGHTA and CDR2 FQGNSA. The V segment lost 5 bases and the J segment 3 bases; nucleotides outside the gene matches: 16. The CDR3 sequence is 17 residues long. Supplemented by reference TRBV7-2 and TRBJ2-7, the full variable domain reads GAGVSQSPSNKVTEKGKDVELRCDPISGHTALYWYRQSLGQGLEFLIYFQGNSAPDKSGLPSDRFSAERTGGSVSTLTIQRTQQEDSAVYLCASSTMGGAGLYYEQYFGPGTRLTVT.

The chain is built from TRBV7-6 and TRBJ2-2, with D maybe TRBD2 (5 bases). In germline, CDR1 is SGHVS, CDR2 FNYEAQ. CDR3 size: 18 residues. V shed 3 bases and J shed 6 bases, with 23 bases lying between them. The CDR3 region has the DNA TGTGCCAGCAGCTTTTCTCCCCCGATTAGCGTCTCCCCCGGGGAGCTGTTTTTT. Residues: CASSFSPPISVSPGELFF.

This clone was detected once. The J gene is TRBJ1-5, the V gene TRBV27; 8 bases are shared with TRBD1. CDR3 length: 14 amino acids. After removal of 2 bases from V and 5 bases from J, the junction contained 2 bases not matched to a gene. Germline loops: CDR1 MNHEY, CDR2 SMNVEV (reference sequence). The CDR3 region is CASSLGQGHQPQHF. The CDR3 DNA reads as TGTGCCAGCAGTTTAGGACAGGGACATCAGCCCCAGCATTTT.

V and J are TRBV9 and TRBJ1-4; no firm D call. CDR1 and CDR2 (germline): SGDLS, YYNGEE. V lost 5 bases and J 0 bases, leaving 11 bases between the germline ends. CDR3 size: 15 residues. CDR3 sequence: CASRPTGTTNEKLFF. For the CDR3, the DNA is TGTGCCAGCAGACCTACCGGGACAACTAATGAAAAACTGTTTTTT.

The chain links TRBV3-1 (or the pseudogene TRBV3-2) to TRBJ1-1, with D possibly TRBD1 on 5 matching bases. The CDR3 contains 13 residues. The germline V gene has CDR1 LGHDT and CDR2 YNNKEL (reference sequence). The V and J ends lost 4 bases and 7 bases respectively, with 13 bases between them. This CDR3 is CASSPQDHVEAFF. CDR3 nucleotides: TGTGCCAGCAGCCCACAGGATCACGTTGAAGCTTTCTTT.

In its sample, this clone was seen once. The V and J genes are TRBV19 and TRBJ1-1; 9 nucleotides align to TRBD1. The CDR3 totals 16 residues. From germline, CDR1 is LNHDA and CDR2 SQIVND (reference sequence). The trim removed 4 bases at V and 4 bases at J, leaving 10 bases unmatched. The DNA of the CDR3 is TGTGCCAGTAGTAAGATGACAGGGGGAGGTATCACTGAAGCTTTCTTT. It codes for CASSKMTGGGITEAFF. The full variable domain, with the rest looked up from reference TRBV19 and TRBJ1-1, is DGGITQSPKYLFRKEGQNVTLSCEQNLNHDAMYWYRQDPGQGLRLIYYSQIVNDFQKGDIAEGYSVSREKKESFPLTVTSAQKNPTAFYLCASSKMTGGGITEAFFGQGTRLTVV.

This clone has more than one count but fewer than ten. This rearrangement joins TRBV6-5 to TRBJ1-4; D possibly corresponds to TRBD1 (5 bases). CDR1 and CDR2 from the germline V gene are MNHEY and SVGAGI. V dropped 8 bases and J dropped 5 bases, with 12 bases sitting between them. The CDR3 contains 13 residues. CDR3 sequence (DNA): TGTGCCAGCGGGAGGGGTCCCAATGAAAAACTGTTTTTT. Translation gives CASGRGPNEKLFF.

CDR3 DNA sequence: TGTGCCAGCAGTTACGCGGGAGCCCCTGGCAATGTGCAGTACTTC. Its translation is CASSYAGAPGNVQYF. The rearrangement joins TRBV27 to TRBJ2-7, with 7 bases matching TRBD2. The CDR3 has 15 residues. The V gene end was trimmed by 4 bases and the J gene end by 9 bases; junction bases not matched to a gene: 15. The germline V gene has CDR1 MNHEY and CDR2 SMNVEV (reference sequence).

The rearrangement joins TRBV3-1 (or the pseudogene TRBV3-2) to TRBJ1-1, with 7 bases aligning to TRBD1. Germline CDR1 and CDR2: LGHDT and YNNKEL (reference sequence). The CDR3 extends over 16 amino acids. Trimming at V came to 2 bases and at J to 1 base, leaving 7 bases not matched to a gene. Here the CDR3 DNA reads TGTGCCAGCAGCCAACCGACGGGACAGAAGAACACTGAAGCTTTCTTT. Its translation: CASSQPTGQKNTEAFF.

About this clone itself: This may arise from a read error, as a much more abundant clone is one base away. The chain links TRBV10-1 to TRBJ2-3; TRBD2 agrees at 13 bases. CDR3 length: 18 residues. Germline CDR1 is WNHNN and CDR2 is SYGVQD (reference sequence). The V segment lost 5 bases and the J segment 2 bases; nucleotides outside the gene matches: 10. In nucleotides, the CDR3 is TGCGCCAGCAGTAGGGGACTAGCGGGGCCTCAAAACACAGATACGCAGTATTTT. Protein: CASSRGLAGPQNTDTQYF.

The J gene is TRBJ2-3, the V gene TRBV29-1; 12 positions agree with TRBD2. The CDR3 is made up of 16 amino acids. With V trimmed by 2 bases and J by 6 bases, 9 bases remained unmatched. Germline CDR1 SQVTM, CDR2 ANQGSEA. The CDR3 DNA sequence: TGCAGCGTTGAACCACGCCTAGCGGGGGGGCCTGATACGCAGTATTTT. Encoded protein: CSVEPRLAGGPDTQYF.